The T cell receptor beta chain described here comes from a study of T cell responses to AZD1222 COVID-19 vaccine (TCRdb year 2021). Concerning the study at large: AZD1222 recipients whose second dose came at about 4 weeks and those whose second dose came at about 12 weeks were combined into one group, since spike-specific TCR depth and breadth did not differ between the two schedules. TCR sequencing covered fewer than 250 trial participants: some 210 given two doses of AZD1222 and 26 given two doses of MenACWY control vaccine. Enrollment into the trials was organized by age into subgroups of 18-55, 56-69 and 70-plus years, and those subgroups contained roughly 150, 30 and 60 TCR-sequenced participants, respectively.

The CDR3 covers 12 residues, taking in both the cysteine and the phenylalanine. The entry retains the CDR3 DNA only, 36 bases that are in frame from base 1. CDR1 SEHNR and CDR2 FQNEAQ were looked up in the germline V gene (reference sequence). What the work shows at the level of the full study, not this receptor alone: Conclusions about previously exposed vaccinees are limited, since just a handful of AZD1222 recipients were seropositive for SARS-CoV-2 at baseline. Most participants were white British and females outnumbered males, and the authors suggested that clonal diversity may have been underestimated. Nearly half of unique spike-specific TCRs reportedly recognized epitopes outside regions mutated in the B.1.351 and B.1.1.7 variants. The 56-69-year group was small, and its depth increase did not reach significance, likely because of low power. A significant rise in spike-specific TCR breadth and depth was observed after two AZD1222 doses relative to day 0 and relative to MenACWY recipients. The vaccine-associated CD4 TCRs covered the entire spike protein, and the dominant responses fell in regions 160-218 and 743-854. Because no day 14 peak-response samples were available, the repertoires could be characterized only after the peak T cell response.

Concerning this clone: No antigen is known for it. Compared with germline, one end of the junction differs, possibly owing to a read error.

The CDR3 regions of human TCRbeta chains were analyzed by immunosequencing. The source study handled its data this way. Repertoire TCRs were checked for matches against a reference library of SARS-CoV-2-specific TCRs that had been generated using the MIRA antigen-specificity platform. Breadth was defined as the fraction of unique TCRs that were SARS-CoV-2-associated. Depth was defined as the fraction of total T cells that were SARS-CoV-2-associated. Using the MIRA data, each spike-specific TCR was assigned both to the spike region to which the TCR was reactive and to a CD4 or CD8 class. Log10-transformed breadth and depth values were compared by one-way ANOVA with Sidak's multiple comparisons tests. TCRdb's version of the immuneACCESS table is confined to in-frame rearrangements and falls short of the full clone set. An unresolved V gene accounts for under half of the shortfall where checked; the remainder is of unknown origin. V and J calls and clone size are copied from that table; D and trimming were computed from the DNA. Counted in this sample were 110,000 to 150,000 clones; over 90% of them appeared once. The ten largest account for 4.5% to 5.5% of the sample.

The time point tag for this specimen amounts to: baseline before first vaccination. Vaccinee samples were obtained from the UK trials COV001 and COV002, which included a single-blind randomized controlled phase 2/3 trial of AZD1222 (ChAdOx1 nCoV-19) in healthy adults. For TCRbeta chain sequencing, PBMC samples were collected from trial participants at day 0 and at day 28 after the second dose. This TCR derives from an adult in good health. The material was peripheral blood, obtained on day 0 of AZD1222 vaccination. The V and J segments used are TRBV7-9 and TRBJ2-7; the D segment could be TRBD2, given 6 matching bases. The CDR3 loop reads CASSLVTEGRHF. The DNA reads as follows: TGTGCCAGCAGCTTAGTAACGGAGGGAAGGCACTTC.